This T cell receptor beta chain was documented in a study of blood T cell repertoires in COVID-19. Study-level information: Specimens from acute and convalescent COVID-19 originated in the United States, Italy and Spain. PBMCs, B-cell-depleted T cells, or T cells were the source of the cDNA or gDNA that made up the material.

As originally analysed: Amplified reference gene primers provided the basis for estimating nucleated cell counts. The assay was immunoSEQ multiplex PCR, and TCRdb's table has in-frame clones only and misses some. The DNA gave D and trimming, while V, J and clone size come from that table. The sample gives 200,000 to 300,000 clones, around 90% of which show up once; approximately 3.3% is in the top ten. There are a few counts of this clone. Trimming removed 2 bases from V and 1 base from J, with 6 bases in between. This CDR3 is 14 amino acids long. Germline CDR1 reads ENHRY; CDR2 reads SYGVKD. The sequenced sample was peripheral blood. This chain links TRBV10-3 with TRBJ1-5, with D uncertain. The TCR was taken from a middle-aged woman with acute or convalescent COVID-19. The CDR3 bases are TGTGCCATCAGTGAGGGGGAGAGCAATCAGCCCCAGCATTTT. This encodes CAISEGESNQPQHF.